A single sample gave rise to the 21 T cell receptor beta chains below, sequenced in a study of blood T cell repertoires in COVID-19. The data were produced by immunoSEQ multiplex PCR, yet TCRdb's version contains in-frame clones alone and is incomplete. In the table there are tens of thousands of clones, nearly 90% of which are singletons. The specimen was peripheral blood. The receptor set was obtained from a man aged 55-75 years with acute or convalescent COVID-19.

The genes are TRBV20-1 and TRBJ2-7; TRBD1 might be the D (6 bases). Germline CDR1 is DFQATT and CDR2 is SNEGSKA (reference sequence). The V and J ends lost 3 bases and 6 bases respectively, with 21 bases between them. CDR3 length: 15 residues. Here the CDR3 DNA reads TGCAGTGCTAGTCGTTTCGGACAGAGACTGGGCGAGCAGTACTTC. As protein: CSASRFGQRLGEQYF.

The rearrangement joins TRBV7-2 to TRBJ1-5; 9 nucleotides match TRBD1. The germline CDR1 and CDR2 sequences are SGHTA and FQGNSA. The CDR3 contains 14 residues. Trimming cost V 5 bases and J 6 bases; bases outside gene matches: 5. CDR3 DNA: TGTGCCAGCAGCCCACAGGGGGCTAGTCAGCCCCAGCATTTT. Translating gives CASSPQGASQPQHF.

This sequence joins TRBV5-1 and TRBJ1-4, with D tentatively TRBD1 (6 bases). V was pared by 4 bases and J by 0 bases, with 13 bases between. CDR3 length equals 16 residues. Per germline, CDR1 SGHRS and CDR2 YFSETQ. CDR3 DNA sequence: TGCGCCAGCAGCATTGGACAGCTTACAACTAATGAAAAACTGTTTTTT. It specifies CASSIGQLTTNEKLFF.

This chain links TRBV19 with TRBJ2-5, with a weak D call TRBD2 (7 bases). The germline V gene encodes CDR1 LNHDA and CDR2 SQIVND (reference sequence). The CDR3 consists of 14 residues. Trimming left V 10 bases short and J 5 bases short, with 20 bases between. CDR3 coding DNA: TGTGCCACTATGGGGGGGGCCCCCGGGGAGACCCAGTACTTC. This gives the protein CATMGGAPGETQYF.

This clone was seen only a few times. The chain employs TRBV10-3 and TRBJ1-1; TRBD1 might be the D (6 bases). Trimming took 0 bases from V and 6 from J, leaving 11 bases between them. This CDR3 spans 14 amino acids. Germline loops: CDR1 ENHRY, CDR2 SYGVKD. Here the CDR3 reads CAISESRTASEAFF. In nucleotides, the CDR3 is TGTGCCATCAGTGAGTCTAGGACAGCTTCTGAAGCTTTCTTT.

The chain uses TRBV6-6 and TRBJ1-5; D is unresolved. CDR3 length: 13 residues. V shed 4 bases and J shed 9 bases, with 13 bases lying between them. CDR1 and CDR2 from the germline V gene are MNHNY and SVGAGI (reference sequence). The CDR3 loop is CASSSALEAPQHF. In DNA form, the CDR3 reads TGTGCCAGCAGTTCCGCTTTAGAGGCGCCCCAGCATTTT.

The CDR3 reads CASSEYRDRGNTQYF. CDR3 DNA sequence: TGCGCCAGCAGTGAGTACCGGGACAGGGGGAATACGCAGTATTTT. The chain couples TRBV10-1 to TRBJ2-3; 11 bases are shared with TRBD1. CDR1 WNHNN and CDR2 SYGVQD come from the germline V gene (reference sequence). The junction had 4 bases not matched to a gene; V was cut back by 1 base and J by 7 bases. The CDR3 runs to 15 residues.

This chain connects TRBV6-5 to TRBJ1-1; D gene unclear. This CDR3 has 15 amino acids. CDR1 is MNHEY and CDR2 is SVGAGI in the germline V gene. The ends were cut back, 5 bases at V and 4 bases at J, with 17 bases in the middle. The CDR3 protein is CASSPGQRSGTEAFF. The CDR3 bases are TGTGCCAGCAGTCCGGGTCAAAGATCCGGCACTGAAGCTTTCTTT.

The CDR3 region is CASSNPRVNIQYF. DNA of the CDR3: TGTGCCAGCAGCAATCCCAGGGTAAACATTCAGTACTTC. This chain joins TRBV6-5 and TRBJ2-4, with a weak D call TRBD1 (5 bases). Trimming stripped 6 bases from V and 6 bases from J, with 12 bases between. Germline lookup yields CDR1 MNHEY and CDR2 SVGAGI. The CDR3 sequence is 13 residues long.

The chain links TRBV5-1 to TRBJ1-2; TRBD1 might be the D (5 bases). The ends were cut back, 0 bases at V and 8 bases at J, with 11 bases in the middle. Germline V gene lookup returns CDR1 SGHRS and CDR2 YFSETQ. The CDR3 totals 13 residues. The DNA of the CDR3 is TGCGCCAGCAGCTTGGGGACAAGGCAGGGCTACACCTTC. This codes for CASSLGTRQGYTF.

This clone was observed a handful of times. The chain recombines TRBV19 with TRBJ1-1; D possibly corresponds to TRBD1 (6 bases). Germline assignment: CDR1 LNHDA and CDR2 SQIVND (reference sequence). The CDR3 is 13 residues long. Trimming removed 7 bases from V and 0 bases from J, with 9 bases in between. The CDR3 sequence: CASNQGMNTEAFF. The DNA for the CDR3 is TGTGCCAGTAATCAGGGGATGAACACTGAAGCTTTCTTT.

This clone was seen only once. V gene TRBV7-2 combines with J gene TRBJ2-7; TRBD1 aligns across 10 bases. The V gene end was trimmed by 5 bases and the J gene end by 6 bases; junction bases not matched to a gene: 7. Germline CDR1 is SGHTA and CDR2 is FQGNSA. The CDR3 has 14 amino acids. DNA of the CDR3: TGTGCCAGCAGCCTAAGGACAGGGGGACCCGAGCAGTACTTC. Amino acids: CASSLRTGGPEQYF. Supplemented by reference TRBV7-2 and TRBJ2-7, the full variable domain reads GAGVSQSPSNKVTEKGKDVELRCDPISGHTALYWYRQSLGQGLEFLIYFQGNSAPDKSGLPSDRFSAERTGGSVSTLTIQRTQQEDSAVYLCASSLRTGGPEQYFGPGTRLTVT.

This chain connects TRBV19 to TRBJ1-5, with a tentative D call TRBD1 (6 bases). The CDR3 loop spans 12 amino acids. The germline gives CDR1 LNHDA, CDR2 SQIVND (reference sequence). Trimming cost V 11 bases and J 10 bases, with 18 bases left between them. The CDR3 nucleotides read TGTGCCTCCGGACAGCTATCAGTTCCCCAGCATTTT. It codes for CASGQLSVPQHF.

The gene calls are TRBV19 and TRBJ2-3, with 12 bases lining up with TRBD2. Germline V gene lookup returns CDR1 LNHDA and CDR2 SQIVND (reference sequence). The V and J ends lost 6 bases and 8 bases, in that order; junction bases with no gene match: 12. CDR3 length equals 16 residues. In DNA, the CDR3 is TGTGCCAGTAGCCTTCGACTAGCGGGGGCGGCCAGTACGCAGTATTTT. Protein: CASSLRLAGAASTQYF.

This rearrangement joins TRBV9 to TRBJ1-3; maybe TRBD1 (5 bases). The CDR3 is 15 amino acids. Germline CDR1 reads SGDLS; CDR2 reads YYNGEE. Trimming took 0 bases from V and 3 from J, leaving 10 bases between them. The DNA of the CDR3 is TGTGCCAGCAGCGTAGGTGGAGACAGTGGAAACACCATATATTTT. Protein product: CASSVGGDSGNTIYF. The complete variable domain, with remaining parts taken from reference TRBV9 and TRBJ1-3, reads DSGVTQTPKHLITATGQRVTLRCSPRSGDLSVYWYQQSLDQGLQFLIQYYNGEERAKGNILERFSAQQFPDLHSELNLSSLELGDSALYFCASSVGGDSGNTIYFGEGSWLTVV.

The J gene is TRBJ1-1, the V gene TRBV29-1, with 9 bases that match TRBD1. The CDR3 runs 15 residues. Trimming took 4 bases from V and 5 from J; bases not matched to a gene: 11. Germline V lookup: CDR1 SQVTM, CDR2 ANQGSEA. The DNA for the CDR3 is TGCAGCGTTGCTCCAAAACAGGGGGCCTCAACTGAAGCTTTCTTT. Protein product: CSVAPKQGASTEAFF.

DNA of the CDR3: TGCAGCGCTAAGCAGGGGGCCACTAATGAAAAACTGTTTTTT. This gives the protein CSAKQGATNEKLFF. The V call is TRBV29-1, the J call TRBJ1-4; 8 nucleotides line up with TRBD1. V was clipped by 7 bases and J by 2 bases; unmatched bases: 6. The length of the CDR3 is 14 residues. The germline V gene encodes CDR1 SQVTM and CDR2 ANQGSEA. The variable domain in full, completed from reference TRBV29-1 and TRBJ1-4, reads SAVISQKPSRDICQRGTSLTIQCQVDSQVTMMFWYRQQPGQSLTLIATANQGSEATYESGFVIDKFPISRPNLTFSTLTVSNMSPEDSSIYLCSAKQGATNEKLFFGSGTQLSVL.

A single count supports this clone. The V and J genes are TRBV19 and TRBJ2-6, with 9 bases that match TRBD1. Germline loops: CDR1 LNHDA, CDR2 SQIVND (reference sequence). This CDR3 comprises 17 residues. V lost 5 bases to trimming and J lost 4 bases; unmatched junction nucleotides: 9. CDR3 sequence reads: CASSLQTGGVGANVLTF. CDR3 coding DNA: TGTGCCAGTAGTCTACAGACAGGGGGAGTGGGGGCCAACGTCCTGACTTTC.

The chain joins TRBV18 to TRBJ1-5; D is ambiguous. The CDR3 runs 13 residues. Germline CDR1 is KGHSH and CDR2 is LQKENI. Trimming left V 3 bases short and J 5 bases short, with 8 bases between. The CDR3 DNA is TGTGCCAGCTCACCTAGAGCCGATCAGCCCCAGCATTTT. Amino acid sequence: CASSPRADQPQHF.

The chain links TRBV10-3 to TRBJ2-1; D call uncertain. The length of the CDR3 is 13 residues. Germline lookup yields CDR1 ENHRY and CDR2 SYGVKD. Deletions cut 0 bases from V and 7 bases from J, with 7 bases between. The CDR3 protein is CAISESAENEQFF. The CDR3, as DNA: TGTGCCATCAGTGAGTCGGCGGAGAATGAGCAGTTCTTC.

V gene TRBV7-8 combines with J gene TRBJ2-2; TRBD1 might be the D (6 bases). Germline V gives CDR1 SGHVS, CDR2 FQNEAQ. The CDR3 contains 13 residues. Trimming shortened V by 5 bases and J by 7 bases, and 11 bases separated the two germline ends. The CDR3 loop reads CASSVRGSGELFF. The DNA for the CDR3 is TGTGCCAGCAGCGTCAGGGGAAGCGGGGAGCTGTTTTTT.